This TCR beta chain stems from a study of shared clonotypes between healthy human individuals. Study background: The study used three CD4 naive, three CD4 memory, two CD8 naive and one CD8 memory plate per donor. General study findings and limits: Generation probabilities of non-shared clonotypes were lower (relative to those shared by all four donors).

The DNA input per sorted-subset replicate PCR was 200 ng, corresponding to roughly 31,000 T cell genomes. TCRdb keeps only in-frame clones here, not all; method: immunoSEQ multiplex PCR. The sample has hundreds of thousands of clones, about 96% seen once. Regarding this clone: Its antigen remains unidentified.

Every donor was a Caucasian adult from Nashville, Tennessee. Germline V gene sequence: CDR1 LNHDA, CDR2 SQIVND (reference sequence). V gave up 6 bases and J gave up 4 bases, with 12 bases separating them. The CDR3 is made up of 13 amino acids. The genes are TRBV19 and TRBJ1-1; D is ambiguous. The sequence came from a woman aged 25-40 years in good health. Sequenced: naive CD4+ T cells sorted from blood. This sample's subset: CD45RA+ positively selected. Here the CDR3 reads CASRDVIVTEAFF. The CDR3 region has the DNA TGTGCCAGTAGGGATGTGATCGTCACTGAAGCTTTCTTT.